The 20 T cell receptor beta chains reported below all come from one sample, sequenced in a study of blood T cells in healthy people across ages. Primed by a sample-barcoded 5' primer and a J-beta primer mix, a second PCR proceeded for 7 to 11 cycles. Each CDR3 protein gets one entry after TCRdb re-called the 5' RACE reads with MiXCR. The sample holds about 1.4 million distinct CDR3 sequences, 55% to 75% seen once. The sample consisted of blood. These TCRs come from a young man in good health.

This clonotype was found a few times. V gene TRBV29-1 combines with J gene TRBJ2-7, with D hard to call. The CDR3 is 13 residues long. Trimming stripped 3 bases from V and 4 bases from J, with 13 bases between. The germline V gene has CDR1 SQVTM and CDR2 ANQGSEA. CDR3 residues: CSVDLGPGYEQYF. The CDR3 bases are TGCAGCGTTGATTTGGGTCCCGGATACGAGCAGTACTTC.

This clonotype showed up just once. In nucleotides, the CDR3 is TGTGCCACCAGCGGGGGACTAGCGGAGACCCAGTACTTC. This codes for CATSGGLAETQYF. This rearrangement joins TRBV15 to TRBJ2-5, with TRBD2 matching over 10 bases. In germline, CDR1 is LNHNV, CDR2 YYDKDF (reference sequence). This CDR3 is built from 13 residues. The J segment lost 5 bases and the V segment lost 5 bases, leaving 2 bases of the junction unmatched.

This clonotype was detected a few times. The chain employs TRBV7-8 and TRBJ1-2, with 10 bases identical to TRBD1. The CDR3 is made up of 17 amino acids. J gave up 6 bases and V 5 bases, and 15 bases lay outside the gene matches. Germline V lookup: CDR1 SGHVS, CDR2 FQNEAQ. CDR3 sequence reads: CASSPHGGQGVKDGYTF. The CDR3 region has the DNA TGTGCCAGCAGCCCCCACGGCGGACAGGGGGTGAAAGATGGCTACACCTTC.

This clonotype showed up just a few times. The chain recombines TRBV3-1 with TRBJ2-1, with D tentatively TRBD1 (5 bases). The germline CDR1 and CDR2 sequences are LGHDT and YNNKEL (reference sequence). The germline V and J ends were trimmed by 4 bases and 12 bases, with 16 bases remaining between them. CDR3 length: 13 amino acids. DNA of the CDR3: TGTGCCAGCAGCCTTACCCAAGGGGTAGGGCAGTTCTTC. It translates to CASSLTQGVGQFF.

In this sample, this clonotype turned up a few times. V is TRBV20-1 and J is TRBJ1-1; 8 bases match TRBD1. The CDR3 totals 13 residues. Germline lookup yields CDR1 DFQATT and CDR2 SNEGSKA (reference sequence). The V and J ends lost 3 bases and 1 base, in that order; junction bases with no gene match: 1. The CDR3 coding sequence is TGCAGTGCTAGTGGGACAGGGAACACTGAAGCTTTCTTT. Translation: CSASGTGNTEAFF.

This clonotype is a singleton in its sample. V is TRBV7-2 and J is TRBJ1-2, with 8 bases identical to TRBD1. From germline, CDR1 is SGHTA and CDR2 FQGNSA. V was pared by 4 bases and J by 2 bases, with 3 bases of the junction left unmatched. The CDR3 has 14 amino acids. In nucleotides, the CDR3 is TGTGCCAGCAGCTCAGGGGGCTTCAACTATGGCTACACCTTC. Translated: CASSSGGFNYGYTF.

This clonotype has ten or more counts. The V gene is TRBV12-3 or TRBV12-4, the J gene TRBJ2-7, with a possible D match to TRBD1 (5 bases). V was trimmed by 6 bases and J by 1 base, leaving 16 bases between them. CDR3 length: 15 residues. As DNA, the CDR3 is TGTGCCAGCAGCTTATCAGGTGGGGCATCCTACGAGCAGTACTTC. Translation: CASSLSGGASYEQYF.

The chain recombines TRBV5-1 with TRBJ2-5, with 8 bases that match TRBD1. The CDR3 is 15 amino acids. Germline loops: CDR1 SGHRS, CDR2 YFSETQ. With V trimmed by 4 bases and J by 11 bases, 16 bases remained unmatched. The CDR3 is CASSSRIVPGQEQYF. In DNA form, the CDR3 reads TGCGCCAGCAGCAGCAGGATCGTCCCGGGACAGGAGCAGTACTTC.

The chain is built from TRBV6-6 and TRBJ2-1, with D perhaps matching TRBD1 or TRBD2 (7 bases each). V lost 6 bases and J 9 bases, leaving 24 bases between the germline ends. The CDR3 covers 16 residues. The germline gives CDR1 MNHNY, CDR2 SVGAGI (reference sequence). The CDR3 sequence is CASSPFAGEGAGEQFF. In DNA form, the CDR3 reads TGTGCCAGCAGCCCTTTTGCGGGAGAGGGGGCGGGTGAGCAGTTCTTC.

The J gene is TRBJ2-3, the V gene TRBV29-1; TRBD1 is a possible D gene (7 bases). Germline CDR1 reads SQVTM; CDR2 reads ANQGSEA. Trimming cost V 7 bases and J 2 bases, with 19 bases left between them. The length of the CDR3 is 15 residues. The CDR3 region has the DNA TGCAGCGGTCAGACAGGGCGGGGTGACACAGATACGCAGTATTTT. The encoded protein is CSGQTGRGDTDTQYF.

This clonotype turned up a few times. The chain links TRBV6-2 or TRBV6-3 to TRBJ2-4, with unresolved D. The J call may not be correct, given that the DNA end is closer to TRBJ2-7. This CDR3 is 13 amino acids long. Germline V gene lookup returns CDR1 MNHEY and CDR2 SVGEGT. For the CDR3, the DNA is TGTGCCAGCAACCCACTGGATAACCACGAGCAGTACTTC. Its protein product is CASNPLDNHEQYF.

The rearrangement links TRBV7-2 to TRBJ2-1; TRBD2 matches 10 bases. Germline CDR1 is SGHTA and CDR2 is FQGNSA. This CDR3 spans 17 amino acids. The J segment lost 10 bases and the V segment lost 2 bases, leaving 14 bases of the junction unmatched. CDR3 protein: CASSLWVQREGLGEQFF. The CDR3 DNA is TGTGCCAGCAGCTTATGGGTTCAGCGGGAGGGCCTGGGAGAGCAGTTCTTC.

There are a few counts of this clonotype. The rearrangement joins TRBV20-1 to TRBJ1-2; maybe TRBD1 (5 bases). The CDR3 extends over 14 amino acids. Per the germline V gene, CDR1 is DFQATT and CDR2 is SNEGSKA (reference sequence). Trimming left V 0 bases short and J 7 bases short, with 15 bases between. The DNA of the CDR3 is TGCAGTGCTAGAGAACCGGGGGTTGCGGTTGGCTACACCTTC. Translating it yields CSAREPGVAVGYTF.

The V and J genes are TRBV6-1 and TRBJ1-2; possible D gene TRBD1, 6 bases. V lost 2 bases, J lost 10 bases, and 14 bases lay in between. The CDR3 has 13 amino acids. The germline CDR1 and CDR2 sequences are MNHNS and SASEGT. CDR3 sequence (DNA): TGTGCCAGCAGTGAAAGCTCCAGGGGCGCCTACACCTTC. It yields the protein CASSESSRGAYTF.

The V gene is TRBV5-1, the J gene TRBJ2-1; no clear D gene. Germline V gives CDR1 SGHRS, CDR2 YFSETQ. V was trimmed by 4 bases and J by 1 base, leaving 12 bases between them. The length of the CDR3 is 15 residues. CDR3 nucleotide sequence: TGCGCCAGCAGCCCCACGACACCTTCCTACAATGAGCAGTTCTTC. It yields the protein CASSPTTPSYNEQFF. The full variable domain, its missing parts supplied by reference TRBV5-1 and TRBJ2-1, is KAGVTQTPRYLIKTRGQQVTLSCSPISGHRSVSWYQQTPGQGLQFLFEYFSETQRNKGNFPGRFSGRQFSNSRSEMNVSTLELGDSALYLCASSPTTPSYNEQFFGPGTRLTVL.

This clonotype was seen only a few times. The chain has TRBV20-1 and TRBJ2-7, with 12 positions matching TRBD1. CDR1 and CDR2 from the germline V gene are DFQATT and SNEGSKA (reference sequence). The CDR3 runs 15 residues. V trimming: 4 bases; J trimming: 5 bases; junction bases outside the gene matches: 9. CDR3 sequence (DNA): TGCAGTGCTAACTACCGGGACAGGGGGCTCGACGAGCAGTACTTC. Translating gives CSANYRDRGLDEQYF.

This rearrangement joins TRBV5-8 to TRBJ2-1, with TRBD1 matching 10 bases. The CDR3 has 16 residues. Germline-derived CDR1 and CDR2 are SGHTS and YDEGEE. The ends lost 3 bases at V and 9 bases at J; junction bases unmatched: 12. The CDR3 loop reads CASSSFRDRGLGEQFF. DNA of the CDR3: TGTGCCAGCAGCTCGTTCCGGGACAGGGGTTTAGGTGAGCAGTTCTTC.

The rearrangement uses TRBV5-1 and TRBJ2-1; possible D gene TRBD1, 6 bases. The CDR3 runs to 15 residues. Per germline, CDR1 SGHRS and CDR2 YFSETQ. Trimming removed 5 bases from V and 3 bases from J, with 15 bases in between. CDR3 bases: TGCGCCAGCAGGTTGACAGGTCTCGGCTACAATGAGCAGTTCTTC. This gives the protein CASRLTGLGYNEQFF.

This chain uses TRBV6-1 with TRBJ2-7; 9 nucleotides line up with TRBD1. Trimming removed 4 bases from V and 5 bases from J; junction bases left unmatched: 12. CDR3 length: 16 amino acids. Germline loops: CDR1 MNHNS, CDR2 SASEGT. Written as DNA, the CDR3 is TGTGCCAGCAGTGGCCCCTGGACAGGGGTGGTCAACGAGCAGTACTTC. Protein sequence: CASSGPWTGVVNEQYF.

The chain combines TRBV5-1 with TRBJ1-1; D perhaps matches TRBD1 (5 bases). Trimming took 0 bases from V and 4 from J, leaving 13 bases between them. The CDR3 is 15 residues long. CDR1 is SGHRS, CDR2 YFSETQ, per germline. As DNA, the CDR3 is TGCGCCAGCAGCTTGGTCGGGGCCTCGGGCACTGAAGCTTTCTTT. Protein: CASSLVGASGTEAFF.